One sample yielded the 2 T cell receptor beta chains listed below, sequenced in a study of T cell repertoires in cytomegalovirus infection. TCRdb processed the reads anew with MiXCR; each CDR3 protein has one entry. The table lists 350,000 to 500,000 distinct CDR3 sequences, roughly 31% of them singletons. Source material: PBMCs. Receptors originate from a human donor in good health (CMV status not recorded). Some clones in this sample may be carry-over from other donors' samples.

The chain links TRBV19 to TRBJ2-2, with no clear D. Germline CDR1 reads LNHDA; CDR2 reads SQIVND (reference sequence). CDR3 size: 11 residues. V shed 11 bases and J shed 5 bases, with 9 bases lying between them. The CDR3 loop is CAVGGTGELFF. Here the CDR3 DNA reads TGTGCCGTCGGTGGGACCGGGGAGCTGTTTTTT. Using reference TRBV19 and TRBJ2-2 for the parts outside the CDR3, the full variable domain is DGGITQSPKYLFRKEGQNVTLSCEQNLNHDAMYWYRQDPGQGLRLIYYSQIVNDFQKGDIAEGYSVSREKKESFPLTVTSAQKNPTAFYLCAVGGTGELFFGEGSRLTVL.

There are many counts of this clonotype. The chain links TRBV7-2 to TRBJ2-7, with D perhaps matching TRBD1 (6 bases). The CDR3 totals 15 residues. V was trimmed by 0 bases and J by 5 bases, leaving 14 bases between them. Germline loops: CDR1 SGHTA, CDR2 FQGNSA. The CDR3 DNA is TGTGCCAGCAGCTTAGCCCCGGGACAAATCCACGAGCAGTACTTC. Translation gives CASSLAPGQIHEQYF. The full variable domain, its missing parts supplied by reference TRBV7-2 and TRBJ2-7, is GAGVSQSPSNKVTEKGKDVELRCDPISGHTALYWYRQSLGQGLEFLIYFQGNSAPDKSGLPSDRFSAERTGGSVSTLTIQRTQQEDSAVYLCASSLAPGQIHEQYFGPGTRLTVT.